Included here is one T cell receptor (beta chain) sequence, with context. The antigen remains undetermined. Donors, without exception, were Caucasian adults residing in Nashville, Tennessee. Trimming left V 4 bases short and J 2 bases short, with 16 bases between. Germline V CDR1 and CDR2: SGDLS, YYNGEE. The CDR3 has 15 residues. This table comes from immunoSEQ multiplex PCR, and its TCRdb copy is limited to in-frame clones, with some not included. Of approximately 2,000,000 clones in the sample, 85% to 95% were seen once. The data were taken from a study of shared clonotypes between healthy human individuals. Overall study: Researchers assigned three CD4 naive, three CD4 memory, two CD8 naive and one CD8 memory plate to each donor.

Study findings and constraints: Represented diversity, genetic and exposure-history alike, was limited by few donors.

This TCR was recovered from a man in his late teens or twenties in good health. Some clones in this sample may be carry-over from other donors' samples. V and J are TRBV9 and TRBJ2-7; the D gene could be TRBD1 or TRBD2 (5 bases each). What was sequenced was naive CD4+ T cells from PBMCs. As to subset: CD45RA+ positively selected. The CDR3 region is CASSPQREGAYEQYF. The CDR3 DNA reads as TGTGCCAGCAGCCCCCAACGGGAAGGGGCCTACGAGCAGTACTTC.